Listed here are 10 T cell receptor beta chains from one sample, sequenced in a study of cytomegalovirus exposure and HLA in healthy donors. The primer mix had 60 Vbeta and 13 Jbeta primers. The table came from immunoSEQ multiplex PCR; TCRdb's copy has only in-frame clones and leaves some out. The table shows about 190,000 clones, with 60% to 80% occurring only once. The source material was PBMCs. The receptors here all came from a woman aged 30 to 39 in good health and CMV-seropositive.

There are a few counts of this clone. The CDR3 nucleotides are TGCGCCAGCAGCCAAGATTCCGCAGCAGGGAACTATGGCTACACCTTC. It specifies CASSQDSAAGNYGYTF. The rearrangement uses TRBV4-3 and TRBJ1-2, with D possibly being TRBD1 (5 bases). Germline CDR1 and CDR2: LGHNA and YSLEER. This CDR3 spans 16 amino acids. V was shortened by 0 bases and J by 2 bases, with 13 bases between the two germline ends.

The chain has TRBV4-3 and TRBJ2-1, with D hard to call. The germline gives CDR1 LGHNA, CDR2 YSLEER. The CDR3 is made up of 16 amino acids. Trimming removed 4 bases at V and 3 bases at J, with 16 bases between. The CDR3 nucleotides read TGCGCCAGCAGCCCCGTGACACAATTACTCTACAATGAGCAGTTCTTC. Its protein product is CASSPVTQLLYNEQFF.

The V call is TRBV7-9, the J call TRBJ2-7; 7 bases agree with TRBD1. Germline V lookup: CDR1 SEHNR, CDR2 FQNEAQ (reference sequence). The ends lost 6 bases at V and 0 bases at J; junction bases unmatched: 5. This CDR3 contains 14 residues. The CDR3 here is CASSLDRASYEQYF. The CDR3 region has the DNA TGTGCCAGCAGTCTCGACAGGGCCTCCTACGAGCAGTACTTC.

V and J are TRBV2 and TRBJ2-7; 7 bases line up with TRBD1. Germline CDR1 SNHLY, CDR2 FYNNEI. The CDR3 consists of 13 residues. V lost 5 bases to trimming and J lost 6 bases; unmatched junction nucleotides: 7. CDR3 DNA sequence: TGTGCCAGCAGTCGGGACAGTAAAAGCGAGCAGTACTTC. Protein product: CASSRDSKSEQYF. The complete variable domain, with remaining parts taken from reference TRBV2 and TRBJ2-7, reads EPEVTQTPSHQVTQMGQEVILRCVPISNHLYFYWYRQILGQKVEFLVSFYNNEISEKSEIFDDQFSVERPDGSNFTLKIRSTKLEDSAMYFCASSRDSKSEQYFGPGTRLTVT.

The table lists this clone with a few counts. CDR3 DNA: TGTGCCAGCAGCTTTAGCTACGATACGCAGTATTTT. Residues: CASSFSYDTQYF. The genes are TRBV7-8 and TRBJ2-3; no reliable D call. The CDR3 is 12 amino acids. V gave up 3 bases and J gave up 6 bases, with 7 bases separating them. CDR1 and CDR2 (germline): SGHVS, FQNEAQ.

This clone was observed a few times. The CDR3 coding sequence is TGTGCCACCAAGAAAGAACAGGGGGCGGGTGAAAAACTGTTTTTT. The encoded protein is CATKKEQGAGEKLFF. The chain uses TRBV2 and TRBJ1-4; 9 bases are a match to TRBD1. The CDR3 has 15 amino acids. V lost 10 bases to trimming and J lost 7 bases; unmatched junction nucleotides: 13. CDR1 SNHLY and CDR2 FYNNEI come from the germline V gene.

The rearrangement joins TRBV18 to TRBJ2-1; 9 nucleotides agree with TRBD1. CDR1 is KGHSH, CDR2 LQKENI, per germline. V dropped 3 bases and J dropped 7; count of bases not matched to a gene: 10. The CDR3 is 16 amino acids. Here the CDR3 reads CASSPLDRGLENEQFF. The CDR3 DNA reads as TGTGCCAGCTCACCCCTGGACAGGGGTTTGGAGAATGAGCAGTTCTTC.

V usage is TRBV28 and J usage is TRBJ1-2; D not resolved. With 1 base removed from V and 4 bases from J, the gap between germline ends came to 16 bases. The CDR3 totals 16 residues. CDR1 is MDHEN, CDR2 SYDVKM, per germline. The CDR3 loop is CASSLLETVQGYGYTF. CDR3 in DNA: TGTGCCAGCAGTTTATTGGAGACCGTCCAAGGCTATGGCTACACCTTC.

The chain links TRBV5-1 to TRBJ2-3; TRBD2 agrees at 8 bases. Germline lookup yields CDR1 SGHRS and CDR2 YFSETQ. Germline trimming cut 7 bases from V and 2 bases from J; bases unmatched to any gene: 3. The CDR3 spans 13 residues. The CDR3 region has the DNA TGCGCCAGCCATAGCGGGAACACAGATACGCAGTATTTT. It encodes CASHSGNTDTQYF.

The chain has TRBV7-2 and TRBJ1-5; tentative D call: TRBD1 (5 bases). The CDR3 loop spans 14 amino acids. Germline V gene data show CDR1 as SGHTA and CDR2 as FQGNSA. Trimming removed 2 bases at V and 7 bases at J, with 12 bases between. This CDR3 reads CASSLQGSGQPQHF. The CDR3 bases are TGTGCCAGCAGCTTACAGGGTTCGGGCCAGCCCCAGCATTTT.